The sequence of this T cell receptor (beta chain) was determined in a study of blood T cells in healthy people across ages. Study outcomes and limitations: Shifts in expanded clonotypes may have been confounded by donor CMV status, which was unknown. A roughly linear fall in TCR beta diversity per million T cells was seen with increasing age.

PCR was performed a second time for about 7 to 12 cycles using a sample-barcoded 5' primer and a J-beta primer mix. Each cDNA molecule was tagged by a template-switch adaptor with 12 random nucleotides. TCRdb itself ran the 5' RACE reads through MiXCR, one entry per CDR3 protein. The sample carries about 1.8 million distinct CDR3 sequences, 49% recorded once. The CDR3 has 16 residues. Trimming removed 3 bases from V and 3 bases from J; junction bases left unmatched: 6. The V gene's germline CDR1 is LNHNV and CDR2 YYDKDF (reference sequence). Comments on this clonotype: Antigen: not known.

The sample was blood. The V call is TRBV15, the J call TRBJ2-3, with 10 bases matching TRBD1. This clonotype originated in a woman in her thirties or forties in good health. CDR3 sequence reads: CATSRAGTGETDTQYF. CDR3 coding DNA: TGTGCCACCAGCAGGGCGGGGACAGGGGAAACAGATACGCAGTATTTT.